This T cell receptor beta chain derives from a study of T cell responses to AZD1222 COVID-19 vaccine. TCRdb keeps only in-frame clones here, not all; method: immunoSEQ multiplex PCR. The sample lists more than 95,000 clones, roughly nine tenths occurring once. Trimming cost V 7 bases and J 4 bases, with 16 bases left between them. The CDR3 consists of 14 residues. Germline lookup yields CDR1 SGHTS and CDR2 YDEGEE. Sequences were derived from peripheral blood, sampled on day 0 of AZD1222 vaccination. The rearrangement joins TRBV5-8 to TRBJ2-3; a possible D gene is TRBD2 (5 bases). The receptor was isolated from an adult in good health. The CDR3 coding sequence is TGTGCCAGCCGCCGGGGTGATGTCTCAGATACGCAGTATTTT. Its translation: CASRRGDVSDTQYF.